The clone carrying this T cell receptor beta chain was observed many times. TCRdb re-analysed the 5' RACE reads in MiXCR, keeping a single row per CDR3 protein. The data hold 55,000 to 70,000 distinct CDR3 sequences, with 15% to 20% observed a single time. The germline V and J ends were trimmed by 6 bases and 6 bases, with 18 bases remaining between them. Germline CDR1 reads SGHNT; CDR2 reads YENEEA. The CDR3 has 15 amino acids. This record belongs to a study of HIV-infected patients and healthy controls. V gene TRBV11-3 combines with J gene TRBJ2-1; D is possibly TRBD2 (5 bases). This TCR came from a human donor in good health. Sequencing used CD4+ T cells from blood. CDR3 loop: CASSRIAQRSNEQFF. In DNA, the CDR3 is TGTGCCAGCAGTCGAATAGCGCAAAGGAGCAATGAGCAGTTCTTC.